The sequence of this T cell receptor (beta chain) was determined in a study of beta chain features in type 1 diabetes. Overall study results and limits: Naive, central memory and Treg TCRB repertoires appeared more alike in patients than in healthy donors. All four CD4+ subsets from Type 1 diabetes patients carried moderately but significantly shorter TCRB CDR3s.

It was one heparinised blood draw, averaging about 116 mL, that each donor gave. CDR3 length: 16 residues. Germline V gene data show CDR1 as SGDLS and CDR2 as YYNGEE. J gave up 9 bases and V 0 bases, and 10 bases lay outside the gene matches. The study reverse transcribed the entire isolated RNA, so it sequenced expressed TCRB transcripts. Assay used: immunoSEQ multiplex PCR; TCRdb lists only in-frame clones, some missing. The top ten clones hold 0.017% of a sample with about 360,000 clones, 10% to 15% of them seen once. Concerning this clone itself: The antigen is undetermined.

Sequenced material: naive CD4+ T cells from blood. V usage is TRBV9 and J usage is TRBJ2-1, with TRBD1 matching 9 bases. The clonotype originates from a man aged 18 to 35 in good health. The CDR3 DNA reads TGTGCCAGCAGCGTAGGGGTGGGACAGGGCAATGGTGAGCAGTTCTTC. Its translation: CASSVGVGQGNGEQFF.